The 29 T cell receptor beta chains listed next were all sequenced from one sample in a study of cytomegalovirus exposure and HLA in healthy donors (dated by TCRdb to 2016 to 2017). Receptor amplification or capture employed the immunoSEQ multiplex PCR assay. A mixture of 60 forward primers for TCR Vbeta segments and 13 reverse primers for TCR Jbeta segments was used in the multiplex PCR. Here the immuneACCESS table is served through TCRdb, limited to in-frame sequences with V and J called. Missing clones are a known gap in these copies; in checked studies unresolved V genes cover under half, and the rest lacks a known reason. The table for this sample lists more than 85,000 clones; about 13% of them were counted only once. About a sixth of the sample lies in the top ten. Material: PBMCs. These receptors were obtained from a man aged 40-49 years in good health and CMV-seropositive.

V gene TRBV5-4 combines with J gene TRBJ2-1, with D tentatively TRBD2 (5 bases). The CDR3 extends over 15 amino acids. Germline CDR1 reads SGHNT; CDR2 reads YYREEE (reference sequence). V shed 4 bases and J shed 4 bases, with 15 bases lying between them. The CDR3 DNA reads TGTGCCAGCAGCGCCGCGGGTGGTGCTTACAATGAGCAGTTCTTC. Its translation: CASSAAGGAYNEQFF.

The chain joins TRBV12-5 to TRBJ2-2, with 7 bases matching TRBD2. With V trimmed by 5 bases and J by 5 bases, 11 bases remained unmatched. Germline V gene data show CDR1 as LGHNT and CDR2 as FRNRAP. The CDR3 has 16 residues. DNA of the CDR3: TGTGCTAGTGGTCTTTTAGCGGGCCTGATAACCGGGGAGCTGTTTTTT. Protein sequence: CASGLLAGLITGELFF.

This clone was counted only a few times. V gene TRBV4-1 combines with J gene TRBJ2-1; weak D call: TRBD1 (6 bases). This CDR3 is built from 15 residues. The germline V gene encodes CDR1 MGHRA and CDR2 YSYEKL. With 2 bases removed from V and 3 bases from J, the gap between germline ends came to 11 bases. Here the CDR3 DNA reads TGCGCCAGCAGCCAATCCGGGACATACTACAATGAGCAGTTCTTC. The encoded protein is CASSQSGTYYNEQFF.

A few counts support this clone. The CDR3 region is CASSSDPGLRYEQYF. CDR3 nucleotide sequence: TGTGCCAGCAGTTCCGATCCGGGACTCCGCTACGAGCAGTACTTC. This rearrangement joins TRBV7-2 to TRBJ2-7; D might be TRBD2 (6 bases). Germline assignment: CDR1 SGHTA and CDR2 FQGNSA. The CDR3 sequence is 15 residues long. V was clipped by 6 bases and J by 3 bases, with 18 bases between them.

The CDR3 nucleotides read TGTGCCAGCAGTATAGACAGCACGAGCTCCTACGAGCAGTACTTC. Its protein product is CASSIDSTSSYEQYF. V usage is TRBV2 and J usage is TRBJ2-7; tentatively, D is TRBD1 (5 bases). The CDR3 runs to 15 residues. Germline values: CDR1 SNHLY, CDR2 FYNNEI. V lost 5 bases and J 0 bases, leaving 14 bases between the germline ends. The variable domain in full, completed from reference TRBV2 and TRBJ2-7, reads EPEVTQTPSHQVTQMGQEVILRCVPISNHLYFYWYRQILGQKVEFLVSFYNNEISEKSEIFDDQFSVERPDGSNFTLKIRSTKLEDSAMYFCASSIDSTSSYEQYFGPGTRLTVT.

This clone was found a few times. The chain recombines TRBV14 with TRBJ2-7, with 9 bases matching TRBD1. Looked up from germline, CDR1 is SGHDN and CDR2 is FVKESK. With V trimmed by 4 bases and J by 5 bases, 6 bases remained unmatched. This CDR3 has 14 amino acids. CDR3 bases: TGTGCCAGCAGCCTAATTACAGGGGGCGACGAGCAGTACTTC. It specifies CASSLITGGDEQYF.

The DNA of the CDR3 is TGTGCCAGCAAGTGGGGGGACAGGGATGAAAAACTGTTTTTT. Protein sequence: CASKWGDRDEKLFF. J is TRBJ1-4 and V is TRBV6-1, with 9 bases lining up with TRBD1. With 7 bases clipped from V and 6 bases from J, the junction kept 6 bases outside the gene matches. The CDR3 sequence is 14 residues long. The germline V gene has CDR1 MNHNS and CDR2 SASEGT.

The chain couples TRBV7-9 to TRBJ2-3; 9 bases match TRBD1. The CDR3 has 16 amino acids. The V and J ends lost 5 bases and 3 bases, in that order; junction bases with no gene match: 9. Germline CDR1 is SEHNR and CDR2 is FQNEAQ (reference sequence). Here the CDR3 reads CASSPPGTGLTDTQYF. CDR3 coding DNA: TGTGCCAGCAGCCCTCCCGGGACAGGGTTGACAGATACGCAGTATTTT. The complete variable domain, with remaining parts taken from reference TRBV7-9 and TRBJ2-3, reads DTGVSQNPRHKITKRGQNVTFRCDPISEHNRLYWYRQTLGQGPEFLTYFQNEAQLEKSRLLSDRFSAERPKGSFSTLEIQRTEQGDSAMYLCASSPPGTGLTDTQYFGPGTRLTVL.

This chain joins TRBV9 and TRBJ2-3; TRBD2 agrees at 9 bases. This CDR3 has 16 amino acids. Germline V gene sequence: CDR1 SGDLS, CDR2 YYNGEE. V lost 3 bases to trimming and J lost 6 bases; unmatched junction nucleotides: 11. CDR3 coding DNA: TGTGCCAGCAGCGGCCGTAGCGGGAGCAATCTCGATACGCAGTATTTT. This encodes CASSGRSGSNLDTQYF.

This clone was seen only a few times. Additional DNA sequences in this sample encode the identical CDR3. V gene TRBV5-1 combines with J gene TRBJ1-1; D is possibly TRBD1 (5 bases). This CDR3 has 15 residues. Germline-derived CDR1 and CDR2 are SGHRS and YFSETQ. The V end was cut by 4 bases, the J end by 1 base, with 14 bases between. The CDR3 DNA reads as TGCGCCAGCAGCCAGGACATTCGCGGGAACACTGAAGCTTTCTTT. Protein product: CASSQDIRGNTEAFF.

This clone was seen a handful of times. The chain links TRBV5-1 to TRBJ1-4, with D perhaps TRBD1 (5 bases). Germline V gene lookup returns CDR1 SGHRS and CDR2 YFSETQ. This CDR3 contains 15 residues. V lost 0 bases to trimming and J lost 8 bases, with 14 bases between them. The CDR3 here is CASSLDSQGPEKLFF. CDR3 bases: TGCGCCAGCAGCTTGGATAGTCAGGGTCCGGAAAAACTGTTTTTT.

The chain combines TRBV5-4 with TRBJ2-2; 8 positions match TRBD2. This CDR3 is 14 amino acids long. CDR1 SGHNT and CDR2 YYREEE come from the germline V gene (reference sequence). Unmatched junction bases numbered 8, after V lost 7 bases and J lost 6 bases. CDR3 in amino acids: CASHGTSYSGELFF. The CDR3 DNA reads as TGTGCCAGCCACGGGACTAGTTACTCCGGGGAGCTGTTTTTT.

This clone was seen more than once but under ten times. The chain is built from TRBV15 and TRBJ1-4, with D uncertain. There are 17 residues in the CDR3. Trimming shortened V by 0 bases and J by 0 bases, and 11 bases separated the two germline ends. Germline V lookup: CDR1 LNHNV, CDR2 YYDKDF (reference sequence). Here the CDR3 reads CATSREGRRATNEKLFF. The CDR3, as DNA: TGTGCCACCAGCAGAGAGGGGAGAAGGGCAACTAATGAAAAACTGTTTTTT.

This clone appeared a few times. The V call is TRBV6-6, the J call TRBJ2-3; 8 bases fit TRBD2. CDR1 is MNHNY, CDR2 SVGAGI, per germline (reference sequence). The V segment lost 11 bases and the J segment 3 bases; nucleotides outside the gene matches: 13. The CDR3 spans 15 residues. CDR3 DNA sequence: TGTGCCGTTACCGCCGCGGGAGGCGGGACAGATACGCAGTATTTT. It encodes CAVTAAGGGTDTQYF.

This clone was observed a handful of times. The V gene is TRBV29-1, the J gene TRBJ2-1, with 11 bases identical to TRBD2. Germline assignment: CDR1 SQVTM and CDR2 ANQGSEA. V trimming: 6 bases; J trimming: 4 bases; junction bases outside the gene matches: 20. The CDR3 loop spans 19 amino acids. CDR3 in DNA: TGCAGCGTGCTCGGGACTAGCGGATTCGGCAGTCGGGTTTACAATGAGCAGTTCTTC. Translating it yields CSVLGTSGFGSRVYNEQFF.

CDR3 region: CASSKLAGYTEAFF. The DNA of the CDR3 is TGTGCCAGCAGCAAACTGGCCGGGTACACTGAAGCTTTCTTT. The chain recombines TRBV6-6 with TRBJ1-1; D uncertain. Germline lookup yields CDR1 MNHNY and CDR2 SVGAGI (reference sequence). V was cut by 6 bases and J by 3 bases, with 14 bases left in between. This CDR3 comprises 14 residues.

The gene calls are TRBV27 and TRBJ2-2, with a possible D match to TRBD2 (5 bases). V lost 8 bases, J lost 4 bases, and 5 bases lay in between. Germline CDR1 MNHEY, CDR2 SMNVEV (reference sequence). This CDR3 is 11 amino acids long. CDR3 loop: CASGLTGELFF. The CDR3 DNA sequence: TGTGCCAGCGGACTCACCGGGGAGCTGTTTTTT.

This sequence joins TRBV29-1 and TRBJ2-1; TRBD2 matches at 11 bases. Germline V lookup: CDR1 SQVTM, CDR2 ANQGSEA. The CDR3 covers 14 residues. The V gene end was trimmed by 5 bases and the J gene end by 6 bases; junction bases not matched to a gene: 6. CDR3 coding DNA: TGCAGCGTTTTACCGGGACTAGCGGCCAATGAGCAGTTCTTC. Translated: CSVLPGLAANEQFF.

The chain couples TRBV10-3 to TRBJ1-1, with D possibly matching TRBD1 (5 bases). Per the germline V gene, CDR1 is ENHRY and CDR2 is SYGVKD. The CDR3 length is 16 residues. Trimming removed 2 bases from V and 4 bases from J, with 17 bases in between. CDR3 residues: CAISEPWSLGGTEAFF. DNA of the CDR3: TGTGCCATCAGTGAGCCTTGGAGTCTGGGGGGCACTGAAGCTTTCTTT.

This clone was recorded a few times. CDR3 protein: CASSIFTAGGGTIYF. CDR3 nucleotide sequence: TGTGCCAGTAGTATTTTTACAGCCGGAGGCGGCACCATATATTTT. The chain carries TRBV19 and TRBJ1-3; D remains ambiguous. The CDR3 runs 15 residues. Trimming shortened V by 3 bases and J by 9 bases, and 18 bases separated the two germline ends. From germline, CDR1 is LNHDA and CDR2 SQIVND (reference sequence).

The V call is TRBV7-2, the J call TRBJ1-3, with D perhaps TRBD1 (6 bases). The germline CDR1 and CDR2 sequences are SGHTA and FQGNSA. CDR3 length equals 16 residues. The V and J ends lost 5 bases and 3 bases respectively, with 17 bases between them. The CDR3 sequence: CASSITGLLGGNTIYF. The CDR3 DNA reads TGTGCCAGCAGCATAACAGGGCTCCTAGGTGGAAACACCATATATTTT.

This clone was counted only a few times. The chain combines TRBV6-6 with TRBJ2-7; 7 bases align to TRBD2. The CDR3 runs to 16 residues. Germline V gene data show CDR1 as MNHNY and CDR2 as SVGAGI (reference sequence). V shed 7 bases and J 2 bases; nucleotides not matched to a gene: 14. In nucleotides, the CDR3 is TGTGCCAGCATCGACACTAGATCGGGGAGGGCCTACGAGCAGTACTTC. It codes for CASIDTRSGRAYEQYF.

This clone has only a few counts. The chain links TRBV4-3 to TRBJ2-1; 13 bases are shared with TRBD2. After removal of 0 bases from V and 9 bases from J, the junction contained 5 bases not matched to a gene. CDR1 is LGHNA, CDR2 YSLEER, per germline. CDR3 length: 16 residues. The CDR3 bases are TGCGCCAGCAGCCAAGATCTCGGACTAGCGGGAGTTGAGCAGTTCTTC. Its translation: CASSQDLGLAGVEQFF.

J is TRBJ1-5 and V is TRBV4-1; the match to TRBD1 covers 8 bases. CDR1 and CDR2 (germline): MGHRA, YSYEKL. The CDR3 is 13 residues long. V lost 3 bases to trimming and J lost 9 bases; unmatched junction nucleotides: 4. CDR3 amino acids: CASSQFTGGPQHF. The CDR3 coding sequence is TGCGCCAGCAGCCAGTTTACAGGGGGGCCCCAGCATTTT.

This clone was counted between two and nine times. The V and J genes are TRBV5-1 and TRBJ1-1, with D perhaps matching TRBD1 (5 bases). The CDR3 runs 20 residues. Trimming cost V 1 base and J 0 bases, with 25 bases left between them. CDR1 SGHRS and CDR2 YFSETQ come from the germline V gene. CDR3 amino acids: CASSLPRTGGTFDVNTEAFF. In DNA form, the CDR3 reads TGCGCCAGCAGCTTGCCACGGACCGGCGGGACCTTTGACGTGAACACTGAAGCTTTCTTT.

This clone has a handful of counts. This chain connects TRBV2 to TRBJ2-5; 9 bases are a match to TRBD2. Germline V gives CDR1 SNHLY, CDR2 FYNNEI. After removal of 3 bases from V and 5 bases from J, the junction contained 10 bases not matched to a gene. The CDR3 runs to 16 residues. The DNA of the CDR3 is TGTGCCAGCAGTGAGGGCCTAGCGGGACCTGGGGAGACCCAGTACTTC. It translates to CASSEGLAGPGETQYF.

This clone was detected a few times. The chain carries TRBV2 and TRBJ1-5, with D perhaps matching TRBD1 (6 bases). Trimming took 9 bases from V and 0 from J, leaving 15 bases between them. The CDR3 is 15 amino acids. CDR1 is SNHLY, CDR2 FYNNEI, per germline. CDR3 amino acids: CASTGTLDSNQPQHF. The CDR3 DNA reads TGTGCCAGTACCGGGACACTAGATAGCAATCAGCCCCAGCATTTT.

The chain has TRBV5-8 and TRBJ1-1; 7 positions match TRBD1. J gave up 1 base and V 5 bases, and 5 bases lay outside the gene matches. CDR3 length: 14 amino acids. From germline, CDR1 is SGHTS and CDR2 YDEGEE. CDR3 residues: CASRNPGGNTEAFF. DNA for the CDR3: TGTGCCAGCAGAAATCCAGGGGGGAACACTGAAGCTTTCTTT. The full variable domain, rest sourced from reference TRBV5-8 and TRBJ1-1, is EAGVTQSPTHLIKTRGQQATLRCSPISGHTSVYWYQQALGLGLQFLLWYDEGEERNRGNFPPRFSGRQFPNYSSELNVNALELEDSALYLCASRNPGGNTEAFFGQGTRLTVV.

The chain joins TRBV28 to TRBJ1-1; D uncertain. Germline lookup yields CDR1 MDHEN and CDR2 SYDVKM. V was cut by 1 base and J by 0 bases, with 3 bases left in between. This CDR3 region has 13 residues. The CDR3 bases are TGTGCCAGCAGTTTATCGGTGAACACTGAAGCTTTCTTT. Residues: CASSLSVNTEAFF.